The TCR beta chain described here comes from a study of T-cell memory formation after mild COVID-19. Across the study: Clustering of TCRs was largely donor specific.

General study points: The study detected some responding clones in pre-infection memory, suggesting cross-reactive memory joined. Shrinking CD4+ clones resided mostly in CM and EM, and CD8+ ones in EMRA.

The CDR3 is 15 residues long. The V gene lost 0 bases and the J gene lost 0 bases, with 8 bases spanning the gap. Germline V gene data show CDR1 as SGHVS and CDR2 as FQNEAQ. The 5'RACE method, run with constant-segment primers, produced TCR alpha and TCR beta cDNA libraries (carrying sample barcodes and UMIs). In TCRdb, the 5' RACE reads were re-called with MiXCR into one record per CDR3 protein. Of about 140,000 distinct CDR3 sequences in the sample, 15% to 20% are singletons; the top ten hold around 2.4%. Notes on this clonotype: Its target is unknown.

This TCR was sampled from an adult woman who had mild COVID-19 (a few samples of this study predate the infection). Cell type and time point are not known. This chain connects TRBV7-8 to TRBJ1-1, with D hard to call. Input material: PBMCs or a T cell subset sorted from them (not recorded which). The CDR3 DNA follows: TGTGCCAGCAGCTTAGCGGTGGGAGTGAACACTGAAGCTTTCTTT. It is translated as CASSLAVGVNTEAFF.